Following are 19 T cell receptor beta chains from one sample sequenced in a study of shared clonotypes between healthy human individuals. The method was immunoSEQ multiplex PCR; TCRdb's version includes in-frame clones alone and lacks a portion of them. The sample shows more than 2,000,000 clones, over 85% of them seen only once. Sequencing input: naive CD4+ T cells from PBMCs. Subset: CD45RA+ positively selected. Receptors originate from a man between 18 and 29 years old in good health. Some clones in this sample may be carry-over from other donors' samples.

The rearrangement uses TRBV7-2 and TRBJ1-1, with 8 positions matching TRBD1. The V and J ends lost 5 bases and 6 bases, in that order; junction bases with no gene match: 5. The CDR3 sequence is 13 residues long. Germline V gene data show CDR1 as SGHTA and CDR2 as FQGNSA. This CDR3 reads CASSPGTGPEAFF. The CDR3 region has the DNA TGTGCCAGCAGCCCAGGGACAGGACCTGAAGCTTTCTTT.

The rearrangement uses TRBV28 and TRBJ2-7, with D uncertain. V lost 7 bases and J lost 2, with 18 bases in between. The length of the CDR3 is 15 residues. CDR1 MDHEN and CDR2 SYDVKM come from the germline V gene. The CDR3 DNA sequence: TGTGCCAGCATTCCTCTGTCTCCTCAGCCCTACGAGCAGTACTTC. Residues: CASIPLSPQPYEQYF.

This rearrangement joins TRBV28 to TRBJ1-2; D possibly corresponds to TRBD1 (6 bases). Trimming removed 5 bases from V and 7 bases from J, with 11 bases in between. The CDR3 totals 12 residues. Looked up from germline, CDR1 is MDHEN and CDR2 is SYDVKM. The CDR3 here is CASSHRVRGYTF. The CDR3 nucleotides are TGTGCCAGCAGTCACAGGGTACGTGGCTACACCTTC.

The J gene is TRBJ1-5, the V gene TRBV28; tentatively, D is TRBD1 (6 bases). V lost 6 bases to trimming and J lost 2 bases, with 23 bases between them. Germline values: CDR1 MDHEN, CDR2 SYDVKM. This CDR3 comprises 18 residues. The CDR3 spells CASSSPRGGNRGNQPQHF. The DNA for the CDR3 is TGTGCCAGCAGCTCCCCGAGGGGGGGAAATCGGGGCAATCAGCCCCAGCATTTT.

CDR3 amino acids: CASSFTRGGGSSPLHF. The CDR3 DNA sequence: TGTGCCAGCAGCTTCACCAGGGGAGGGGGCAGTTCACCCCTCCACTTT. The chain is built from TRBV7-9 and TRBJ1-6; 7 positions agree with TRBD1. V lost 3 bases to trimming and J lost 9 bases; unmatched junction nucleotides: 11. CDR1 SEHNR and CDR2 FQNEAQ come from the germline V gene (reference sequence). The CDR3 runs to 16 residues.

The V gene is TRBV28, the J gene TRBJ2-1; tentatively, D is TRBD1 (5 bases). CDR3 size: 15 residues. V was pared by 5 bases and J by 4 bases, with 15 bases between. Germline V CDR1 and CDR2: MDHEN, SYDVKM. The CDR3 spells CASSPQGKGYNEQFF. The CDR3 nucleotides read TGTGCCAGCAGTCCCCAGGGAAAAGGGTACAATGAGCAGTTCTTC.

The chain has TRBV7-8 and TRBJ1-1; tentative D call: TRBD1 (6 bases). Trimming shortened V by 5 bases and J by 1 base, and 20 bases separated the two germline ends. The germline V gene has CDR1 SGHVS and CDR2 FQNEAQ. The CDR3 consists of 17 residues. The CDR3 sequence: CASSAQQGTSRNTEAFF. The CDR3 DNA reads TGTGCCAGCAGCGCCCAACAGGGTACTAGCAGGAACACTGAAGCTTTCTTT.

This sequence joins TRBV6-6 and TRBJ2-7, with 10 bases that match TRBD2. Germline V gives CDR1 MNHNY, CDR2 SVGAGI (reference sequence). With 4 bases clipped from V and 2 bases from J, the junction kept 5 bases outside the gene matches. The CDR3 sequence is 15 residues long. The CDR3 DNA is TGTGCCAGCAGTTCCCGGACTAGCGGCACCTACGAGCAGTACTTC. Residues: CASSSRTSGTYEQYF.

J is TRBJ2-5 and V is TRBV2; D gene uncertain. From germline, CDR1 is SNHLY and CDR2 FYNNEI. This CDR3 spans 13 amino acids. The V end was cut by 9 bases, the J end by 1 base, with 12 bases between. The CDR3 loop is CARRASAQETQYF. In DNA, the CDR3 is TGTGCCAGGCGAGCCTCGGCCCAAGAGACCCAGTACTTC. Variable domain in full (rest from reference TRBV2 and TRBJ2-5): EPEVTQTPSHQVTQMGQEVILRCVPISNHLYFYWYRQILGQKVEFLVSFYNNEISEKSEIFDDQFSVERPDGSNFTLKIRSTKLEDSAMYFCARRASAQETQYFGPGTRLLVL.

Remarks on this clone: Other nucleotide sequences from this sample produce the same CDR3. CDR3 region: CASSPGQNTDTQYF. For the CDR3, the DNA is TGTGCCAGCAGCCCTGGACAGAACACAGATACGCAGTATTTT. The V call is TRBV11-3, the J call TRBJ2-3; TRBD1 might be the D (6 bases). The germline V gene encodes CDR1 SGHNT and CDR2 YENEEA. The CDR3 is 14 amino acids. Deletions cut 5 bases from V and 2 bases from J, with 11 bases between.

This clone was counted between two and nine times. This CDR3 is also generated by other DNA sequences in the sample. The chain carries TRBV30 and TRBJ1-5; no clear D. The germline CDR1 and CDR2 sequences are GTSNPN and SVGIG (reference sequence). The V and J ends lost 1 base and 6 bases respectively, with 10 bases between them. This CDR3 has 13 amino acids. The CDR3 loop is CAWSATGSQPQHF. Written as DNA, the CDR3 is TGTGCCTGGAGTGCTACGGGGAGTCAGCCCCAGCATTTT.

The chain recombines TRBV29-1 with TRBJ2-7, with 9 positions matching TRBD2. Germline assignment: CDR1 SQVTM and CDR2 ANQGSEA. The V segment lost 5 bases and the J segment 7 bases; nucleotides outside the gene matches: 12. This CDR3 has 14 amino acids. CDR3 in amino acids: CSVTPLAGSLEQYF. The CDR3 bases are TGCAGCGTTACCCCGCTAGCGGGGTCGCTTGAGCAGTACTTC.

The J gene is TRBJ1-2, the V gene TRBV7-3; D is perhaps TRBD1 (5 bases). The CDR3 spans 17 residues. Deletions cut 0 bases from V and 5 bases from J, with 19 bases between. The V gene's germline CDR1 is SGHTA and CDR2 FQGTGA. CDR3 in DNA: TGTGCCAGCAGCTTAACCCCTCGGGGGGAAATGGGGTATGGCTACACCTTC. Residues: CASSLTPRGEMGYGYTF.

This clone appeared once. An end of the junction does not agree with germline; a read error may underlie this. This sequence joins TRBV7-2 and TRBJ2-7, with D perhaps matching TRBD1 (5 bases). CDR3 length equals 12 residues. CDR1 and CDR2 (germline): SGHTA, FQGNSA. The CDR3 sequence: CAGSPGYHEQYF. For the CDR3, the DNA is TGTGCCGGCAGCCCAGGGTACCACGAGCAGTACTTC.

As to this clone: This sample includes further DNA sequences coding for the same CDR3. This sequence joins TRBV29-1 and TRBJ2-7, with 16 bases lining up with TRBD2. Germline CDR1 SQVTM, CDR2 ANQGSEA. This CDR3 has 16 amino acids. The V and J ends lost 6 bases and 0 bases, in that order; junction bases with no gene match: 5. The CDR3 bases are TGCAGCGTCGGGGGACTAGCGGGAGGGAGCTCCTACGAGCAGTACTTC. Amino acid sequence: CSVGGLAGGSSYEQYF.

This chain joins TRBV27 and TRBJ2-7, with 8 nucleotides matching TRBD2. Per the germline V gene, CDR1 is MNHEY and CDR2 is SMNVEV (reference sequence). V dropped 6 bases and J dropped 2; count of bases not matched to a gene: 12. The CDR3 is 16 amino acids. The CDR3 sequence: CASRITGLAGAYEQYF. In nucleotides, the CDR3 is TGTGCCAGCAGGATAACCGGGCTAGCGGGCGCCTACGAGCAGTACTTC.

The genes are TRBV6-1 and TRBJ2-5; TRBD2 matches 7 bases. Germline CDR1 reads MNHNS; CDR2 reads SASEGT. With V trimmed by 8 bases and J by 1 base, 10 bases remained unmatched. CDR3 length equals 15 residues. In nucleotides, the CDR3 is TGTGCCAGCGCCGGCCGGCGGGAGATCCAAGAGACCCAGTACTTC. It encodes CASAGRREIQETQYF.

This rearrangement joins TRBV19 to TRBJ1-1, with 8 bases lining up with TRBD1. V dropped 4 bases and J dropped 1; count of bases not matched to a gene: 5. Germline V gene sequence: CDR1 LNHDA, CDR2 SQIVND (reference sequence). CDR3 size: 15 residues. The CDR3 loop is CASSTRQGPNTEAFF. CDR3 in DNA: TGTGCCAGTAGTACTCGACAGGGGCCGAACACTGAAGCTTTCTTT.

The chain carries TRBV4-1 and TRBJ2-5; D is tentatively TRBD1 or TRBD2 (5 bases each). CDR3 length: 16 amino acids. Trimming pared 4 bases from V and 1 base from J, leaving 16 bases between. CDR1 is MGHRA and CDR2 is YSYEKL in the germline V gene. The CDR3, as DNA: TGCGCCAGCAGCCCACTGGGGCGGGTGGGCCAAGAGACCCAGTACTTC. Protein product: CASSPLGRVGQETQYF.